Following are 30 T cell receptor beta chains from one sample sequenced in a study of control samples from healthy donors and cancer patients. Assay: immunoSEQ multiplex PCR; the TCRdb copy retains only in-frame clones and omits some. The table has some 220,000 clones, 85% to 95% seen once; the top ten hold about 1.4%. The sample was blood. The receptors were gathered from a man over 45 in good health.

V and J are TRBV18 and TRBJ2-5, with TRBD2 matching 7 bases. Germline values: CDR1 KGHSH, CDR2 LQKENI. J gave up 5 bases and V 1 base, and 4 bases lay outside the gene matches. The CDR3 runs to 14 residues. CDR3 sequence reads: CASSPLGAGETQYF. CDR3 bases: TGTGCCAGCTCACCACTGGGAGCGGGGGAGACCCAGTACTTC. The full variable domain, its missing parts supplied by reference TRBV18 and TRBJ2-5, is NAGVMQNPRHLVRRRGQEARLRCSPMKGHSHVYWYRQLPEEGLKFMVYLQKENIIDESGMPKERFSAEFPKEGPSILRIQQVVRGDSAAYFCASSPLGAGETQYFGPGTRLLVL.

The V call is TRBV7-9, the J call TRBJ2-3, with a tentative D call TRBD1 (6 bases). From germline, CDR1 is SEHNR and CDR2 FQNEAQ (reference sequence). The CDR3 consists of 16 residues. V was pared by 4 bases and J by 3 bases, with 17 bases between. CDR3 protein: CASSYLTGSVTDTQYF. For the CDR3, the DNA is TGTGCCAGCAGCTACCTGACAGGATCGGTGACAGATACGCAGTATTTT.

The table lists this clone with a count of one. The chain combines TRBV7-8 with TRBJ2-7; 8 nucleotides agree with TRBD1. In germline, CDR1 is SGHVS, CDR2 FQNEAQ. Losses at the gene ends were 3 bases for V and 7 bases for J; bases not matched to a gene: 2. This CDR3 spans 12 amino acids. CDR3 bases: TGTGCCAGCAGCTTCGACAGGGGTGAGCAGTACTTC. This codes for CASSFDRGEQYF. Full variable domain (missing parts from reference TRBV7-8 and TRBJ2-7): GAGVSQSPRYKVAKRGQDVALRCDPISGHVSLFWYQQALGQGPEFLTYFQNEAQLDKSGLPSDRFFAERPEGSVSTLKIQRTQQEDSAVYLCASSFDRGEQYFGPGTRLTVT.

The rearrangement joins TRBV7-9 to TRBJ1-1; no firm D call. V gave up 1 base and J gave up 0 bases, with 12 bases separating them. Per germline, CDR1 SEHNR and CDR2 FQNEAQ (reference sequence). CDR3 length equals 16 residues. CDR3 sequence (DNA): TGTGCCAGCAGCTTAGTCGAATTTCTCCTGAACACTGAAGCTTTCTTT. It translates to CASSLVEFLLNTEAFF.

The CDR3 is CASSLGDTYQPQHF. The DNA for the CDR3 is TGTGCCAGCAGCTTAGGTGACACCTATCAGCCCCAGCATTTT. The rearrangement links TRBV5-5 to TRBJ1-5; no reliable D call. This CDR3 is 14 amino acids long. V lost 2 bases and J 5 bases, leaving 11 bases between the germline ends. Germline V gives CDR1 SGHKS, CDR2 YYEKEE (reference sequence).

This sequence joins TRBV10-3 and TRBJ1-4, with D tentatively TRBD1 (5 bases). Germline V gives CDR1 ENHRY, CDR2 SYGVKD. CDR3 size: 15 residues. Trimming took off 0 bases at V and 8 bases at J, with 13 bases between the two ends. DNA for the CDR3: TGTGCCATCAGTGAGTCTACCGGGAGGGGAGAAAAACTGTTTTTT. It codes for CAISESTGRGEKLFF.

CDR3 region: CASRGNGRELFF. In DNA, the CDR3 is TGTGCCAGCAGGGGGAACGGGAGGGAGCTGTTTTTT. The chain carries TRBV27 and TRBJ2-2; perhaps TRBD2 as D (5 bases). The V gene lost 6 bases and the J gene lost 9 bases, with 11 bases spanning the gap. CDR3 length: 12 residues. The germline V gene has CDR1 MNHEY and CDR2 SMNVEV (reference sequence).

The CDR3 sequence is CSLSGGTDTQYF. The CDR3 DNA follows: TGCAGCCTTTCCGGGGGCACAGATACGCAGTATTTT. The chain combines TRBV29-1 with TRBJ2-3, with D maybe TRBD2 (5 bases). The CDR3 totals 12 residues. Trimming took 8 bases from V and 1 from J, leaving 10 bases between them. CDR1 is SQVTM, CDR2 ANQGSEA, per germline.

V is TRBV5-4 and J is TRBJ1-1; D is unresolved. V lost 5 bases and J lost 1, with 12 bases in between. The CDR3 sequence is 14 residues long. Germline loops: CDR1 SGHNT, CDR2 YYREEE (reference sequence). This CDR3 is CASSPDKKNTEAFF. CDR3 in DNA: TGTGCCAGCAGTCCTGATAAAAAGAACACTGAAGCTTTCTTT.

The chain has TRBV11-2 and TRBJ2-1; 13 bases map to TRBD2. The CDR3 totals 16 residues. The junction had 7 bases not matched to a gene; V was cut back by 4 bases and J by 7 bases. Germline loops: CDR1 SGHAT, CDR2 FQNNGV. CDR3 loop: CASSSILAGGRNEQFF. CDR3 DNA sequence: TGTGCCAGCAGCTCCATACTAGCGGGGGGGCGTAATGAGCAGTTCTTC.

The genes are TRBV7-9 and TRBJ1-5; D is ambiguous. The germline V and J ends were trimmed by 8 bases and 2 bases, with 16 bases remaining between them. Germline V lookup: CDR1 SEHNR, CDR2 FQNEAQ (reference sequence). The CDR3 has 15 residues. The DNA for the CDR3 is TGTGCCAGCTCCGAAGGGCGCTTCGGCAATCAGCCCCAGCATTTT. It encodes CASSEGRFGNQPQHF.

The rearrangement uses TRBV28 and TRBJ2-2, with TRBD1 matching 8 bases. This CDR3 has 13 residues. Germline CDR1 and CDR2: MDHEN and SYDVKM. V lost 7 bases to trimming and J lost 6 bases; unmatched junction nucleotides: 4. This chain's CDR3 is CASTGGVAGELFF. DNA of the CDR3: TGTGCCAGCACAGGGGGCGTCGCCGGGGAGCTGTTTTTT.

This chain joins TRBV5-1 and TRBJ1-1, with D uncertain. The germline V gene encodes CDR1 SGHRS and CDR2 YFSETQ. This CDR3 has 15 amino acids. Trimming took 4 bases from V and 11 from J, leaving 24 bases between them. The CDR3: CASSPSHSQALLAFF. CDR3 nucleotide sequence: TGCGCCAGCAGCCCCTCTCACTCGCAGGCGTTGCTGGCTTTCTTT.

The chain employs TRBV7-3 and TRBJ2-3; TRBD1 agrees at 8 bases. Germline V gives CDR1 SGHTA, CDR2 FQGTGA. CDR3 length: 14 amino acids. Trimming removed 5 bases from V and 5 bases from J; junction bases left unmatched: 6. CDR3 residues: CASSPRQGIDTQYF. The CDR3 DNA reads TGTGCCAGCAGCCCTCGACAGGGGATAGATACGCAGTATTTT. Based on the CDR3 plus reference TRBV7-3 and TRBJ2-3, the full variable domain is GAGVSQTPSNKVTEKGKYVELRCDPISGHTALYWYRQSLGQGPEFLIYFQGTGAADDSGLPNDRFFAVRPEGSVSTLKIQRTERGDSAVYLCASSPRQGIDTQYFGPGTRLTVL.

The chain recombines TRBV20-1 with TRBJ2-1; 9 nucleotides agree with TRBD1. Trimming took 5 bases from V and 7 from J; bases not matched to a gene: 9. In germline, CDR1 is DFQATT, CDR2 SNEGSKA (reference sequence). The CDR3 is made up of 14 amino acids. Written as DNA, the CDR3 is TGCAGTGCTGGTGCCGGGACAGGGTTGAATGAGCAGTTCTTC. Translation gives CSAGAGTGLNEQFF.

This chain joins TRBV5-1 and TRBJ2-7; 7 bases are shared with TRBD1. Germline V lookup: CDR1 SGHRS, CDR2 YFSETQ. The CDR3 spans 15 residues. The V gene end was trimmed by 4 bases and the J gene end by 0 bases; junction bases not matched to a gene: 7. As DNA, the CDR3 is TGCGCCAGCAGCACTGGACAGGTAGACTCCTACGAGCAGTACTTC. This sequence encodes CASSTGQVDSYEQYF.

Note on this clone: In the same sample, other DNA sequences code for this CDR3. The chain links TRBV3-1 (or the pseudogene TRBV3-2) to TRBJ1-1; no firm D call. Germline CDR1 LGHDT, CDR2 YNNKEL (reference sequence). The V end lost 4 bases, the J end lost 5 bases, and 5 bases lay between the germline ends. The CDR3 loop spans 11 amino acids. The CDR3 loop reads CASSRATEAFF. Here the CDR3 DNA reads TGTGCCAGCAGCCGAGCTACTGAAGCTTTCTTT.

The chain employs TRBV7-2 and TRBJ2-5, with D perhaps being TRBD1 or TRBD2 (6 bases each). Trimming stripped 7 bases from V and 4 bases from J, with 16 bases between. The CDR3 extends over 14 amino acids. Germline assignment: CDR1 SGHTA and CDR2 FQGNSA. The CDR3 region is CASTLGGSGETQYF. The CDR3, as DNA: TGTGCCAGCACTCTAGGGGGGAGTGGAGAGACCCAGTACTTC.

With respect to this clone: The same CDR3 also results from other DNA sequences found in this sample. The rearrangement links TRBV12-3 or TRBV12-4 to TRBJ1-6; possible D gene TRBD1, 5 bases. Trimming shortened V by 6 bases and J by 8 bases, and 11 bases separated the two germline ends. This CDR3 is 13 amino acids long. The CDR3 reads CASRVTQDSPLHF. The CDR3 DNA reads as TGTGCCAGCAGAGTGACACAGGATTCACCCCTCCACTTT.

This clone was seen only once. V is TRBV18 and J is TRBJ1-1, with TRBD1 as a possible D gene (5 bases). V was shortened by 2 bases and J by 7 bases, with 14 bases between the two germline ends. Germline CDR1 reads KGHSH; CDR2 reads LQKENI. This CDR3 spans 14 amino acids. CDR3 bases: TGTGCCAGCTCACCATCGGCAGGGATAGTTGAAGCTTTCTTT. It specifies CASSPSAGIVEAFF.

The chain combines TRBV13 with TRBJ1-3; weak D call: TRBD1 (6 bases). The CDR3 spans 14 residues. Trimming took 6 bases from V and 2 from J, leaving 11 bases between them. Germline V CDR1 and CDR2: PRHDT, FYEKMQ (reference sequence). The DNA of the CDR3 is TGTGCCAGCAGTTTAAGGGGGGCTGGAAACACCATATATTTT. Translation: CASSLRGAGNTIYF.

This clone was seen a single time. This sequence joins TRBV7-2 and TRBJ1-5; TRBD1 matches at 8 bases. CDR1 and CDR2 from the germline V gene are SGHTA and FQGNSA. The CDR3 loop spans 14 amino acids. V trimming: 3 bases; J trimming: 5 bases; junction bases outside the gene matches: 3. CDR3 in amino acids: CASSLRTGYQPQHF. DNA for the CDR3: TGTGCCAGCAGCTTGAGGACAGGGTATCAGCCCCAGCATTTT.

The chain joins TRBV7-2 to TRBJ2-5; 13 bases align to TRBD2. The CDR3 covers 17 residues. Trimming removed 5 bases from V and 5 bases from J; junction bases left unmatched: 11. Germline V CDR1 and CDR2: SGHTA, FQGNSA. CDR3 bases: TGTGCCAGCAGCCTCCCGACTAGCGGGGGGACCAGGGAGACCCAGTACTTC. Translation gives CASSLPTSGGTRETQYF.

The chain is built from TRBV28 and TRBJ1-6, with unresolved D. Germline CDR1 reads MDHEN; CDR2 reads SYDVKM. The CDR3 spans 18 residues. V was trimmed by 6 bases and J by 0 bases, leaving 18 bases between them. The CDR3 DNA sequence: TGTGCCAGCAGCGACCTGATAGGTTTCGACTCCTATAATTCACCCCTCCACTTT. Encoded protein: CASSDLIGFDSYNSPLHF.

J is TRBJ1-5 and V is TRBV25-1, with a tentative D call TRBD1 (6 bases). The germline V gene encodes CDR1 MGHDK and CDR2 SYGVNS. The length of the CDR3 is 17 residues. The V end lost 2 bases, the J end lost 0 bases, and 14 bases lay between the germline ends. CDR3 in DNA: TGTGCCAGCAGTGAAGGATTGGGACATTATAGCAATCAGCCCCAGCATTTT. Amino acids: CASSEGLGHYSNQPQHF.

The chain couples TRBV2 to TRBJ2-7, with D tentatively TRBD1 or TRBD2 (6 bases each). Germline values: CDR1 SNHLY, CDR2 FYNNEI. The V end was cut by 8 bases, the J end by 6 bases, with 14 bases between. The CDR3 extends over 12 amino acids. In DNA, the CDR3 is TGTGCCAGCGGGGGGACACCCGCCGAGCAGTACTTC. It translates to CASGGTPAEQYF.

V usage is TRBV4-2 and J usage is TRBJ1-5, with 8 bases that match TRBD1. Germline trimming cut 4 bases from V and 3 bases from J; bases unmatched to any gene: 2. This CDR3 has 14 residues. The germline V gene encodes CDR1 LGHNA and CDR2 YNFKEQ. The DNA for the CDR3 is TGTGCCAGCAGCCTACAGGGGGTCAATCAGCCCCAGCATTTT. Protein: CASSLQGVNQPQHF.

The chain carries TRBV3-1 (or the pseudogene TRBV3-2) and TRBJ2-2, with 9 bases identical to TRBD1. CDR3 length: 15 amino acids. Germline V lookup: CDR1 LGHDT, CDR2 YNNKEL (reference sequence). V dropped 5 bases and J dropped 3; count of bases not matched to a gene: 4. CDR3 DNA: TGTGCCAGCAGCGGGACAGGGATCGACACCGGGGAGCTGTTTTTT. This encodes CASSGTGIDTGELFF.

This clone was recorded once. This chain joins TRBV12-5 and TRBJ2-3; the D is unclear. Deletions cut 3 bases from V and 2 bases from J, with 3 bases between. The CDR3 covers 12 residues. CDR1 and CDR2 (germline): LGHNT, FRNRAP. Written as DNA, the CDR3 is TGTGCTAGTGGTTTCTCCACAGATACGCAGTATTTT. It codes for CASGFSTDTQYF.

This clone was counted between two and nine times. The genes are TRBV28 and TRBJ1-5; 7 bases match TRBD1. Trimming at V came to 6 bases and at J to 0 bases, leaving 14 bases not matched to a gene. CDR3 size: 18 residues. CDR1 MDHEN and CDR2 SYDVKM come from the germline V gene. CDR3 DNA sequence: TGTGCCAGCAGCCGATGGGGAGGGGGCCAAGTTAGCAATCAGCCCCAGCATTTT. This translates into CASSRWGGGQVSNQPQHF.